This T cell receptor beta chain was recorded in a study of OX40 agonist ivuxolimab in advanced cancers. Study details: One patient with hepatocellular carcinoma and two with cutaneous melanoma, three in all, had partial responses.

Peripheral blood came from all dose cohorts at three timepoints. This table comes from immunoSEQ multiplex PCR, and its TCRdb copy is limited to in-frame clones, with some not included. The sample includes 120,000 or so clones, 80% to 95% of them seen just once. V lost 9 bases, J lost 2 bases, and 2 bases stayed unmatched. CDR1 and CDR2 from the germline V gene are MNHNY and SVGAGI (reference sequence). This CDR3 has 13 amino acids. The study's findings and limits: CD4+ T cells averaged fewer expanded clones than CD8+ T cells. Dose levels from 0.1 to 3.0 mg/kg saw CD4+ and CD8+ blood T cells expand clonally by week 6.

This clone appeared a few times. Its antigen is still unknown. The sequence came from an adult with an advanced solid tumor such as melanoma, head and neck, liver or kidney cancer. The rearrangement links TRBV6-6 to TRBJ1-5; 9 nucleotides agree with TRBD1. The starting material was CD4+ or CD8+ T cells sorted from blood, obtained in a trial of the OX40 agonist ivuxolimab. The CDR3 loop reads CASRDRGNQPQHF. As DNA, the CDR3 is TGTGCCAGTCGGGACAGGGGCAATCAGCCCCAGCATTTT.